The 26 T cell receptor beta chains below all came from one sample that was sequenced in a study of blood T cell repertoires in COVID-19. Profiled with immunoSEQ multiplex PCR; TCRdb holds only in-frame clones, not every one. The profile shows under 400,000 clones, about 86% of them singletons. The sequenced sample consisted of PBMCs or T cells enriched from blood (not recorded which). The origin of the receptors is a woman between 35 and 50 years old with acute COVID-19.

The rearrangement uses TRBV6-5 and TRBJ1-1, with 7 bases identical to TRBD1. CDR1 is MNHEY and CDR2 is SVGAGI in the germline V gene. This CDR3 is built from 12 residues. After removal of 2 bases from V and 12 bases from J, the junction contained 6 bases not matched to a gene. The CDR3 DNA reads as TGTGCCAGCAGTTACGGCCAACAGGGGACTTTCTTT. Translation: CASSYGQQGTFF.

The V gene is TRBV5-1, the J gene TRBJ2-6; D is perhaps TRBD2 (7 bases). This CDR3 is 17 amino acids long. The V gene lost 1 base and the J gene lost 2 bases, with 13 bases spanning the gap. CDR1 and CDR2 from the germline V gene are SGHRS and YFSETQ. This CDR3 is CASSLYRGAAGANVLTF. CDR3 DNA sequence: TGCGCCAGCAGCTTGTATCGGGGGGCGGCTGGGGCCAACGTCCTGACTTTC.

This chain links TRBV5-1 with TRBJ1-1, with D possibly being TRBD1 (5 bases). This CDR3 has 13 amino acids. Germline CDR1 is SGHRS and CDR2 is YFSETQ. V was clipped by 9 bases and J by 6 bases, with 18 bases between them. The CDR3 protein is CATREGEAAEAFF. In DNA, the CDR3 is TGCGCCACCAGGGAGGGCGAGGCGGCTGAAGCTTTCTTT.

V usage is TRBV21-1 and J usage is TRBJ2-1; the table's D call, TRBD2, was not checked against the DNA. TRBV21-1 is classified as a pseudogene. There are 15 residues in the CDR3. CDR3 DNA sequence: TGTGCCAGACACCAAGAGGGACTAGCGGATACTGAGCAGTTCTTC. It encodes CARHQEGLADTEQFF.

V usage is TRBV7-9 and J usage is TRBJ2-7; TRBD1 might be the D (6 bases). The CDR3 totals 12 residues. V lost 5 bases and J 4 bases, leaving 9 bases between the germline ends. Looked up from germline, CDR1 is SEHNR and CDR2 is FQNEAQ (reference sequence). The CDR3 sequence is CASSDTGYEQYF. The CDR3 region has the DNA TGTGCCAGCAGCGACACAGGGTACGAGCAGTACTTC.

The chain is built from TRBV2 and TRBJ2-7, with D uncertain. Trimming shortened V by 3 bases and J by 9 bases, and 15 bases separated the two germline ends. This CDR3 has 13 amino acids. CDR1 and CDR2 from the germline V gene are SNHLY and FYNNEI. CDR3 loop: CASSDSLSGGQYF. As DNA, the CDR3 is TGTGCCAGCAGTGACTCCCTCAGTGGCGGGCAGTACTTC.

The chain employs TRBV4-1 and TRBJ2-7; D gene unclear. The V end lost 0 bases, the J end lost 5 bases, and 5 bases lay between the germline ends. The V gene's germline CDR1 is MGHRA and CDR2 YSYEKL. The CDR3 is 12 residues long. The CDR3 loop reads CASSQDEDEQYF. CDR3 DNA sequence: TGCGCCAGCAGCCAAGATGAGGACGAGCAGTACTTC.

The chain uses TRBV5-6 and TRBJ1-1; unclear D gene. Germline V CDR1 and CDR2: SGHDT, YYEEEE. V dropped 4 bases and J dropped 4 bases, with 14 bases sitting between them. The CDR3 extends over 14 amino acids. The CDR3, as DNA: TGTGCCAGCAGCCCTCAACTAGGGTTCACTGAAGCTTTCTTT. The encoded protein is CASSPQLGFTEAFF.

This chain uses TRBV3-1 (or the pseudogene TRBV3-2) with TRBJ1-5; tentatively, D is TRBD1 (6 bases). The CDR3 is made up of 15 amino acids. V lost 1 base and J 2 bases, leaving 9 bases between the germline ends. The germline CDR1 and CDR2 sequences are LGHDT and YNNKEL (reference sequence). The CDR3 coding sequence is TGTGCCAGCAGCCAAGGACAGGTGGGCAATCAGCCCCAGCATTTT. This translates into CASSQGQVGNQPQHF.

V is TRBV5-1 and J is TRBJ1-3, with D perhaps matching TRBD1 (5 bases). The CDR3 spans 19 residues. The V gene's germline CDR1 is SGHRS and CDR2 YFSETQ. Trimming took 1 base from V and 0 from J, leaving 20 bases between them. Here the CDR3 reads CASSLMIGASDISGNTIYF. The CDR3 DNA reads TGCGCCAGCAGCTTGATGATAGGGGCCTCAGATATCTCTGGAAACACCATATATTTT.

The V and J genes are TRBV19 and TRBJ1-5; 7 positions agree with TRBD1. V was clipped by 4 bases and J by 2 bases; unmatched bases: 5. CDR1 and CDR2 (germline): LNHDA, SQIVND (reference sequence). This CDR3 has 15 amino acids. Here the CDR3 DNA reads TGTGCCAGTAGTACACAGGGGCTCGGCAATCAGCCCCAGCATTTT. Encoded protein: CASSTQGLGNQPQHF. Full variable domain (outside the CDR3, taken from reference TRBV19 and TRBJ1-5): DGGITQSPKYLFRKEGQNVTLSCEQNLNHDAMYWYRQDPGQGLRLIYYSQIVNDFQKGDIAEGYSVSREKKESFPLTVTSAQKNPTAFYLCASSTQGLGNQPQHFGDGTRLSIL.

This rearrangement joins TRBV18 to TRBJ2-7; a possible D gene is TRBD2 (5 bases). The length of the CDR3 is 14 residues. V dropped 6 bases and J dropped 1 base, with 13 bases sitting between them. Germline V gene sequence: CDR1 KGHSH, CDR2 LQKENI. The CDR3 spells CASSSTGLSYEQYF. Here the CDR3 DNA reads TGTGCCAGCTCCTCCACCGGACTTTCCTACGAGCAGTACTTC.

As regards this clone: Sequence at one end of the junction differs from germline and may be a read error. J is TRBJ1-1 and V is TRBV7-2; 11 bases line up with TRBD1. The germline V gene encodes CDR1 SGHTA and CDR2 FQGNSA. This CDR3 contains 15 residues. In DNA form, the CDR3 reads TGTGCCAGCAGTTTAGGACAGGGGGCAAACACTGAAGCTTTCTTT. As protein: CASSLGQGANTEAFF. Filled out from reference TRBV7-2 and TRBJ1-1, the complete variable domain reads GAGVSQSPSNKVTEKGKDVELRCDPISGHTALYWYRQSLGQGLEFLIYFQGNSAPDKSGLPSDRFSAERTGGSVSTLTIQRTQQEDSAVYLCASSLGQGANTEAFFGQGTRLTVV.

The chain couples TRBV6-5 to TRBJ1-2; the D gene is possibly TRBD1 (6 bases). V dropped 2 bases and J dropped 4 bases, with 17 bases sitting between them. This CDR3 is 16 amino acids long. CDR1 and CDR2 (germline): MNHEY, SVGAGI. In DNA form, the CDR3 reads TGTGCCAGCAGTTACGGGTTGCAGGGGCTGCGCTATGGCTACACCTTC. This sequence encodes CASSYGLQGLRYGYTF.

This clone is judged medium-sized (0.01 to 0.1%). The chain is built from TRBV19 and TRBJ1-2; D perhaps matches TRBD1 (6 bases). The CDR3 sequence is 13 residues long. V was clipped by 7 bases and J by 7 bases, with 16 bases between them. Germline V gives CDR1 LNHDA, CDR2 SQIVND (reference sequence). CDR3: CASKEAGGAGYTF. In DNA form, the CDR3 reads TGTGCCAGTAAAGAGGCCGGGGGGGCTGGCTACACCTTC. The full variable domain, rest sourced from reference TRBV19 and TRBJ1-2, is DGGITQSPKYLFRKEGQNVTLSCEQNLNHDAMYWYRQDPGQGLRLIYYSQIVNDFQKGDIAEGYSVSREKKESFPLTVTSAQKNPTAFYLCASKEAGGAGYTFGSGTRLTVV.

The gene calls are TRBV7-2 and TRBJ1-5, with 8 bases that match TRBD1. Germline assignment: CDR1 SGHTA and CDR2 FQGNSA. The CDR3 has 15 residues. After removal of 6 bases from V and 3 bases from J, the junction contained 7 bases not matched to a gene. The CDR3 DNA follows: TGTGCCAGCAGGTCGACAGGGGAATTCAATCAGCCCCAGCATTTT. Its translation is CASRSTGEFNQPQHF.

The CDR3 here is CASSQGRGGSDTQYF. The DNA of the CDR3 is TGTGCCAGCAGCCAGGGGCGCGGGGGGTCAGATACGCAGTATTTT. The V call is TRBV7-2, the J call TRBJ2-3, with 8 bases identical to TRBD2. The V gene's germline CDR1 is SGHTA and CDR2 FQGNSA. The CDR3 loop spans 15 amino acids. The V segment lost 5 bases and the J segment 4 bases; nucleotides outside the gene matches: 8.

CDR3 region: CASSIQGASYNSPLHF. The CDR3 nucleotides read TGTGCCAGTAGTATTCAGGGGGCTTCCTATAATTCACCCCTCCACTTT. The chain combines TRBV19 with TRBJ1-6; 8 bases are shared with TRBD1. The CDR3 sequence is 16 residues long. CDR1 is LNHDA, CDR2 SQIVND, per germline (reference sequence). V was clipped by 3 bases and J by 1 base; unmatched bases: 2.

Written as DNA, the CDR3 is TGTGCCAGCTCACCATCCGGTTTATATGGCTACACCTTC. Translating it yields CASSPSGLYGYTF. V is TRBV18 and J is TRBJ1-2; D is unresolved. The CDR3 extends over 13 amino acids. Looked up from germline, CDR1 is KGHSH and CDR2 is LQKENI. V shed 2 bases and J shed 5 bases, with 9 bases lying between them.

For this clone: Being one base from a much bigger clone, this may be a read error. The chain is built from TRBV6-5 and TRBJ1-5, with D tentatively TRBD1 (5 bases). The CDR3 extends over 15 amino acids. The germline gives CDR1 MNHEY, CDR2 SVGAGI. For the CDR3, the DNA is TGTGCCAGCAAACCGACAGAAGGATTTAATCGGCCCCAGCATTTT. This sequence encodes CASKPTEGFNRPQHF.

V and J are TRBV29-1 and TRBJ1-1; D remains unclear. The CDR3 is 13 amino acids. The V gene's germline CDR1 is SQVTM and CDR2 ANQGSEA. V shed 2 bases and J shed 1 base, with 8 bases lying between them. Here the CDR3 reads CSVESRQNTEAFF. CDR3 coding DNA: TGCAGCGTTGAAAGCAGGCAGAACACTGAAGCTTTCTTT. Based on the CDR3 plus reference TRBV29-1 and TRBJ1-1, the full variable domain is SAVISQKPSRDICQRGTSLTIQCQVDSQVTMMFWYRQQPGQSLTLIATANQGSEATYESGFVIDKFPISRPNLTFSTLTVSNMSPEDSSIYLCSVESRQNTEAFFGQGTRLTVV.

This sequence joins TRBV27 and TRBJ2-7; the D gene is possibly TRBD2 (5 bases). V lost 1 base and J lost 4, with 11 bases in between. Germline CDR1 MNHEY, CDR2 SMNVEV (reference sequence). CDR3 length equals 14 residues. The CDR3 here is CASSLFVGGYEQYF. DNA for the CDR3: TGTGCCAGCAGTTTATTTGTCGGAGGATACGAGCAGTACTTC.

The V and J genes are TRBV5-1 and TRBJ1-4, with D maybe TRBD1 (5 bases). The length of the CDR3 is 14 residues. The germline gives CDR1 SGHRS, CDR2 YFSETQ. The V end was cut by 1 base, the J end by 6 bases, with 10 bases between. This CDR3 is CASSLSGSDEKLFF. The CDR3 DNA follows: TGCGCCAGCAGCTTGTCAGGGTCCGATGAAAAACTGTTTTTT.

The chain recombines TRBV19 with TRBJ2-7; maybe TRBD1 (5 bases). The CDR3 sequence is 14 residues long. V was pared by 5 bases and J by 0 bases, with 11 bases between. Germline V gene lookup returns CDR1 LNHDA and CDR2 SQIVND (reference sequence). CDR3 DNA: TGTGCCAGTAGTGGTCGACAGCACTCCTACGAGCAGTACTTC. This encodes CASSGRQHSYEQYF.

The V gene is TRBV24-1, the J gene TRBJ2-4, with TRBD1 identical over 11 bases. The CDR3 covers 16 residues. Unmatched junction bases numbered 8, after V lost 4 bases and J lost 7 bases. Germline V gene data show CDR1 as KGHDR and CDR2 as SFDVKD. In DNA form, the CDR3 reads TGTGCCACCAGTGAATCCGGGACAGGGGGTATGAACATTCAGTACTTC. Translation gives CATSESGTGGMNIQYF.

CDR3 in DNA: TGTGCCAGCAGTGAAGACAGGGCCTCCTACGAGCAGTACTTC. Its protein is CASSEDRASYEQYF. V gene TRBV6-1 combines with J gene TRBJ2-7, with D maybe TRBD1 (6 bases). The germline V and J ends were trimmed by 1 base and 0 bases, with 7 bases remaining between them. This CDR3 contains 14 residues. The germline V gene has CDR1 MNHNS and CDR2 SASEGT.